This T cell receptor (beta chain) was recovered during a study of T cells after yellow fever vaccination. The wider study: For low cell numbers, libraries were made with SMART-Seq v4 Ultra Low Input.

V was cut by 2 bases and J by 7 bases, with 9 bases left in between. Germline V gene sequence: CDR1 SGHTA, CDR2 FQGNSA. CDR3 size: 12 residues. This clonotype was detected many times. MiXCR was run by TCRdb on the 5' RACE reads, yielding one entry per CDR3 protein. The sample has just over 250,000 distinct CDR3 sequences; around 4.9% are singletons. The source material was CD4+ T cells sorted from PBMCs, sampled on the day of the yellow fever booster vaccination. J is TRBJ2-7 and V is TRBV7-2, with D hard to call. The sequence derives from a man between 18 and 29 years old who received the YFV17D yellow fever vaccine. CDR3 bases: TGTGCCAGCAGCTTATTTCCCAAAGAGCAGTACTTC. Amino acids: CASSLFPKEQYF.